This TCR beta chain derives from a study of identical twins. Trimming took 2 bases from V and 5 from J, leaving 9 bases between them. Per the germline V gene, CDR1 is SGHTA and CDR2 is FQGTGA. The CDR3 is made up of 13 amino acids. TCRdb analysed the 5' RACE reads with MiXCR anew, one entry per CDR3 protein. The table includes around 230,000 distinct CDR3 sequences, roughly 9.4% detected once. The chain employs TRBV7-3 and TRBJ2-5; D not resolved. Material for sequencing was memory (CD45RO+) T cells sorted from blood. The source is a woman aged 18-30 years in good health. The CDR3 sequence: CASSLFPGETQYF. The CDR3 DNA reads TGTGCCAGCAGCTTATTCCCTGGCGAGACCCAGTACTTC.